These 13 T cell receptor beta chains originate from one sample sequenced in a study of blood T cells in healthy people across ages (dated by TCRdb to between 2015 and 2016). The library relied on 5' RACE. The second PCR ran for roughly 7 to 11 cycles and used a J-beta primer mix along with a sample-barcoded 5' primer. TCRdb's own reprocessing of the public reads used fastp at Q25 and MiXCR and kept productive beta chains. Rows merge per CDR3 protein into single entries with the most common DNA and genes. Recorded for this sample are around 2 million distinct CDR3 sequences; about 39% of them occurred a single time. The ten largest clones represent 20% to 25% of the sample. Sequencing used blood. The receptors come from a human donor in good health.

The chain joins TRBV29-1 to TRBJ2-5, with D perhaps TRBD2 (5 bases). Per the germline V gene, CDR1 is SQVTM and CDR2 is ANQGSEA. The CDR3 loop spans 15 amino acids. V lost 5 bases and J 1 base, leaving 17 bases between the germline ends. CDR3: CSVSRSGSGQETQYF. In DNA, the CDR3 is TGCAGCGTTAGTAGGTCGGGGAGTGGCCAAGAGACCCAGTACTTC. Full variable domain (missing parts from reference TRBV29-1 and TRBJ2-5): SAVISQKPSRDICQRGTSLTIQCQVDSQVTMMFWYRQQPGQSLTLIATANQGSEATYESGFVIDKFPISRPNLTFSTLTVSNMSPEDSSIYLCSVSRSGSGQETQYFGPGTRLLVL.

This clonotype has a handful of counts. The gene calls are TRBV18 and TRBJ2-3, with TRBD2 identical over 10 bases. The CDR3 consists of 16 residues. Germline values: CDR1 KGHSH, CDR2 LQKENI. The V segment lost 3 bases and the J segment 5 bases; nucleotides outside the gene matches: 8. CDR3 region: CASSPQPASGGDTQYF. CDR3 nucleotides: TGTGCCAGCTCACCCCAGCCGGCTAGCGGGGGAGATACGCAGTATTTT. Full variable domain (missing parts from reference TRBV18 and TRBJ2-3): NAGVMQNPRHLVRRRGQEARLRCSPMKGHSHVYWYRQLPEEGLKFMVYLQKENIIDESGMPKERFSAEFPKEGPSILRIQQVVRGDSAAYFCASSPQPASGGDTQYFGPGTRLTVL.

This clonotype was picked up a small number of times. This sequence joins TRBV9 and TRBJ1-6; TRBD1 matches 7 bases. The CDR3 runs 15 residues. Looked up from germline, CDR1 is SGDLS and CDR2 is YYNGEE. Trimming took 3 bases from V and 9 from J; bases not matched to a gene: 9. The CDR3 loop reads CASSGYRGGSSPLHF. In nucleotides, the CDR3 is TGTGCCAGCAGCGGTTACAGGGGTGGGAGTTCACCCCTCCACTTT.

This clonotype was recorded a few times. This rearrangement joins TRBV7-3 to TRBJ2-3, with 9 bases lining up with TRBD2. V shed 3 bases, J shed 0 bases, and the junction held 7 bases outside the gene matches. The CDR3 has 17 amino acids. The V gene's germline CDR1 is SGHTA and CDR2 FQGTGA. The CDR3 loop is CASSFVGSGGSTDTQYF. DNA for the CDR3: TGTGCCAGCAGCTTTGTTGGTAGCGGGGGTAGCACAGATACGCAGTATTTT.

The chain's CDR3 is CASSSTNRQTYGYTF. Here the CDR3 DNA reads TGTGCCAGCAGCTCTACCAACAGGCAGACCTATGGCTACACCTTC. V and J are TRBV7-2 and TRBJ1-2; the D gene is possibly TRBD1 (5 bases). V lost 4 bases and J 4 bases, leaving 16 bases between the germline ends. This CDR3 comprises 15 residues. The germline CDR1 and CDR2 sequences are SGHTA and FQGNSA.

The rearrangement links TRBV20-1 to TRBJ1-1; D is ambiguous. Deletions cut 0 bases from V and 1 base from J, with 6 bases between. This CDR3 is built from 13 residues. Germline CDR1 and CDR2: DFQATT and SNEGSKA (reference sequence). CDR3 amino acids: CSARDAGNTEAFF. The CDR3 DNA sequence: TGCAGTGCTAGAGATGCTGGGAACACTGAAGCTTTCTTT.

The chain couples TRBV20-1 to TRBJ2-5; D perhaps matches TRBD2 (6 bases). Per the germline V gene, CDR1 is DFQATT and CDR2 is SNEGSKA (reference sequence). The CDR3 runs to 14 residues. Trimming cost V 1 base and J 0 bases, with 9 bases left between them. Here the CDR3 DNA reads TGCAGTGCTAGAGGGATAGCGGACCAAGAGACCCAGTACTTC. Translated, it gives CSARGIADQETQYF.

The genes are TRBV7-9 and TRBJ1-2; D might be TRBD1 (5 bases). The CDR3 extends over 14 amino acids. With 1 base removed from V and 6 bases from J, the gap between germline ends came to 12 bases. Germline lookup yields CDR1 SEHNR and CDR2 FQNEAQ (reference sequence). The CDR3 bases are TGTGCCAGCAGCTTAGATCGTCAGGGCCATGGCTACACCTTC. It encodes CASSLDRQGHGYTF.

The chain has TRBV6-5 and TRBJ2-7, with TRBD1 identical over 8 bases. With 10 bases clipped from V and 6 bases from J, the junction kept 17 bases outside the gene matches. Per the germline V gene, CDR1 is MNHEY and CDR2 is SVGAGI. The CDR3 spans 15 residues. The CDR3 spells CATGSRTGSVAEQYF. CDR3 nucleotide sequence: TGTGCCACCGGGTCCCGGACAGGGTCAGTGGCCGAGCAGTACTTC.

This clonotype appeared a few times. The J gene is TRBJ2-3, the V gene TRBV20-1, with D possibly called TRBD1 or TRBD2 (5 bases each). The germline V gene has CDR1 DFQATT and CDR2 SNEGSKA (reference sequence). Trimming took off 5 bases at V and 6 bases at J, with 15 bases between the two ends. This CDR3 has 13 residues. The CDR3 reads CSAQIGASDTQYF. CDR3 nucleotides: TGCAGTGCTCAGATCGGGGCGTCGGATACGCAGTATTTT.

This clonotype was found a few times. The chain uses TRBV12-3 or TRBV12-4 and TRBJ1-1, with D hard to call. The V end lost 5 bases, the J end lost 0 bases, and 13 bases lay between the germline ends. This CDR3 has 15 amino acids. This CDR3 reads CASSPTTRLNTEAFF. CDR3 DNA sequence: TGTGCCAGCAGTCCCACGACAAGACTGAACACTGAAGCTTTCTTT.

This clonotype was seen ten or more times. The rearrangement joins TRBV29-1 to TRBJ2-5, with D perhaps matching TRBD1 (5 bases). The CDR3 length is 15 residues. Trimming removed 4 bases from V and 1 base from J, with 16 bases in between. Germline V CDR1 and CDR2: SQVTM, ANQGSEA. The CDR3 sequence is CSVVGASLPQETQYF. The CDR3 DNA reads as TGCAGCGTTGTAGGGGCCTCACTCCCCCAAGAGACCCAGTACTTC.

This clonotype appeared a few times. The rearrangement uses TRBV24-1 and TRBJ2-1; D gene ambiguous. Per the germline V gene, CDR1 is KGHDR and CDR2 is SFDVKD. This CDR3 is 13 amino acids long. The V gene lost 8 bases and the J gene lost 8 bases, with 15 bases spanning the gap. CDR3 nucleotides: TGTGCCACCATGCCTAGGTTTAGTGATGAGCAGTTCTTC. This sequence encodes CATMPRFSDEQFF.